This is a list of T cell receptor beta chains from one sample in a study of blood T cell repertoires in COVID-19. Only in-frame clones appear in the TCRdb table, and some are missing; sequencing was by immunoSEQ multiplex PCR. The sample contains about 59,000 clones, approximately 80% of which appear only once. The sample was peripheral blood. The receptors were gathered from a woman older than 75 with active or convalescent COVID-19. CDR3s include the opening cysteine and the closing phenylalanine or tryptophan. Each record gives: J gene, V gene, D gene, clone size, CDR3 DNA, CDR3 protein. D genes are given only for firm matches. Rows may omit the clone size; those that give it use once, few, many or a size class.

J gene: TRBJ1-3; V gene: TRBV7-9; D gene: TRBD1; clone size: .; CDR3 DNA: TGTGCCAGCAGCTTCACCCCCGCCGGGGGACAGACCCTCCACACCATATATTTT; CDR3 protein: CASSFTPAGGQTLHTIYF
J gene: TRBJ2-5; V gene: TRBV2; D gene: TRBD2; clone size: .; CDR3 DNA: TGTGCCAGCAGTGAGCGTAGCGGGGGGGCGGAGACCCAGTACTTC; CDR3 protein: CASSERSGGAETQYF
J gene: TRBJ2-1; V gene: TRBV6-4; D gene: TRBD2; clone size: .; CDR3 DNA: TGTGCCAGCAGTCCACTAGCGGGGGGGTTGGTTTCTAGGAATGAGCAGTTCTTC; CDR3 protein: CASSPLAGGLVSRNEQFF
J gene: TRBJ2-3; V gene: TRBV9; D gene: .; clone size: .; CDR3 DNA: TGTGCCAGCAGCGGAGGGGGGGTGACTAGCACAGATACGCAGTATTTT; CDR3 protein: CASSGGGVTSTDTQYF
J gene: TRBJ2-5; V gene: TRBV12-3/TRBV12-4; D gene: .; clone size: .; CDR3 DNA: TGTGCCAGCATTCGGGGGTGGGAGGAGACCCAGTACTTC; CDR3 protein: CASIRGWEETQYF
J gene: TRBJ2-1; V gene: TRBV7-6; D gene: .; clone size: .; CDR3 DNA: TGTGCCAGCAGCCGTGGGACTGTAAATGAGCAGTTCTTC; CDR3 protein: CASSRGTVNEQFF
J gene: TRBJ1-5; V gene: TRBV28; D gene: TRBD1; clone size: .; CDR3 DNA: TGTGCCAGCAGTTTGATTAGTCAGGGGGCGTATCAGCCCCAGCATTTT; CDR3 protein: CASSLISQGAYQPQHF
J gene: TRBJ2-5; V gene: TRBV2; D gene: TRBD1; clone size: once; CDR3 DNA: TGTGCCAGCAGCGGGACAGGGGGCGGTGGGGAGACCCAGTACTTC; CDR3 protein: CASSGTGGGGETQYF
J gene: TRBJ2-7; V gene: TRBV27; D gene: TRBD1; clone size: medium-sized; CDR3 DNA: TGTGCCAGCAGTTCGCGGACAGGGGGTAAACCGCCCTACGAGCAGTACTTC; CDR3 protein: CASSSRTGGKPPYEQYF
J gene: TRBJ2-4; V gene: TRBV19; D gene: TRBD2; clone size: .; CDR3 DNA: TGTGCCAGCAGACTAGCGGGCAAAAACATTCAGTACTTC; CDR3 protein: CASRLAGKNIQYF
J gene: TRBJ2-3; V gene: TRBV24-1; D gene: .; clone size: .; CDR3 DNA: TGTGCCACCAGTGAGAGAGGTAGGGGGGATACGCAGTATTTT; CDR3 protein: CATSERGRGDTQYF
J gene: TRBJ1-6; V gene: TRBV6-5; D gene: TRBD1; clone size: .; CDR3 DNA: TGTGCCAGCACCGGAGGGACAGCCCCTAATTCACCCCTCCACTTT; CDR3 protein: CASTGGTAPNSPLHF
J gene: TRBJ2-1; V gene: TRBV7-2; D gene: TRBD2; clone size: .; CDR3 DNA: TGTGCCAGCAGCGCGACTAGCGGGGGGGCCTTCGAGCAGTTCTTC; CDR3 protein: CASSATSGGAFEQFF
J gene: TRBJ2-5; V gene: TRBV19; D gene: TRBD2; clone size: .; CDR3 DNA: TGTGCCAGTAGTCCGAGCGGGGGGCGGAAGACCCAGTACTTC; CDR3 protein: CASSPSGGRKTQYF
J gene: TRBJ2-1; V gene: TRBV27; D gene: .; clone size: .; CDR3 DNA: TGTGCCAGCAGAACCGACCTAGCTACTTACAATGAGCAGTTCTTC; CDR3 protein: CASRTDLATYNEQFF
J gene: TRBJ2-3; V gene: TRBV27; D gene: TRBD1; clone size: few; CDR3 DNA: TGTGCCAGCAGCCCCAGGGGGCCCCCAGATACGCAGTATTTT; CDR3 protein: CASSPRGPPDTQYF
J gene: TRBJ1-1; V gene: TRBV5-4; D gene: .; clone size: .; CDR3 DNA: TGTGCCAGCAGCCTTCAGGACATAACTGAAGCTTTCTTT; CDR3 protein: CASSLQDITEAFF
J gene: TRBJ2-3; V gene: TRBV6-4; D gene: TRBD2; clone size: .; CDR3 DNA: TGTGCCAGCAGTGAAGCTAGCGGGGCCACAGATACGCAGTATTTT; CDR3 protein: CASSEASGATDTQYF
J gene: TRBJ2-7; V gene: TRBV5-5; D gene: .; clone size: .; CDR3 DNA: TGTGCCAGCAGCCTATTCGCCTACGAGCAGTACTTC; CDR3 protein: CASSLFAYEQYF
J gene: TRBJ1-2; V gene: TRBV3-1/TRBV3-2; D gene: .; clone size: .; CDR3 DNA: TGTGCCAGCAGCACAACGGCAGGTTGGGCCTATGGCTACACCTTC; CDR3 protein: CASSTTAGWAYGYTF
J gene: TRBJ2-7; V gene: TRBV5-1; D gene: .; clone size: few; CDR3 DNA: TGCGCCAGCAGCCCCCGGGGAACGAGCTCCTACGAGCAGTACTTC; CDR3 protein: CASSPRGTSSYEQYF
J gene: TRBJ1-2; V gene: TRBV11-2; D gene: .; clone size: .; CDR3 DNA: TGTGCCAGCTCCCTAGAGTTAAACTATGGCTACACCTTC; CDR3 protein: CASSLELNYGYTF
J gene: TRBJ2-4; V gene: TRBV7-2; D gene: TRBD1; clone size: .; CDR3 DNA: TGTGCCAGCAGCTTAATGGGACAGGGGAAGAGCCTGGCGTACTTC; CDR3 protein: CASSLMGQGKSLAYF
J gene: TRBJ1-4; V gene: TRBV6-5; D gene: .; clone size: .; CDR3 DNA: TGTGCCAGCAGTTTCACAGGGGAAAAACTGTTTTTT; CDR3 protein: CASSFTGEKLFF
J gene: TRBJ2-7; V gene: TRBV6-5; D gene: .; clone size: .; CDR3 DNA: TGTGCCAGCAGAATTAGTGGCGGCGAGCAGTACTTC; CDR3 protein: CASRISGGEQYF
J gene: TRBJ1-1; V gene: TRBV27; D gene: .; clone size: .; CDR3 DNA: TGTGCCAGCAGTTTTTCCAGGCTACACACTGAAGCTTTCTTT; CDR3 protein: CASSFSRLHTEAFF
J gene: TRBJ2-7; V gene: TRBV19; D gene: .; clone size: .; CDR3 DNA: TGTGCCAGTAGGGACAGCGGGACACCCGAGGAGCAGTACTTC; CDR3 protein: CASRDSGTPEEQYF
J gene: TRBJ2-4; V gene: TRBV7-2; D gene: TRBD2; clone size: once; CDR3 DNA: TGTGCCAGCAGCCTAGCGGGGGGGCGGGGCCAAAACATTCAGTACTTC; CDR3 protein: CASSLAGGRGQNIQYF
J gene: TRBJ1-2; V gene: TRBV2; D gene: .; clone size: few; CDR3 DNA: TGTGCCAGCAGGGCGGCTTTTGCCTATGGCTACACCTTC; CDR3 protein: CASRAAFAYGYTF
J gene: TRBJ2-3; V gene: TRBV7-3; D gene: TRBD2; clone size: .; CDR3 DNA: TGTGCCAGCAGCTCCGAAGTACAGCGGGGGCAGTATTTT; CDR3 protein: CASSSEVQRGQYF
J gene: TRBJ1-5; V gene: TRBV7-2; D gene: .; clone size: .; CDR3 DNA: TGTGCCAGCAGCTTAGTGGGAAGGGGATATAGCAATCAGCCCCAGCATTTT; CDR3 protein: CASSLVGRGYSNQPQHF
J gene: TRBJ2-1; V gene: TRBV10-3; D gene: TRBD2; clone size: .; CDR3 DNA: TGTGCCATCAGTGAGCTAGCGGGGGCCTACAATGAGCAGTTCTTC; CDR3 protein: CAISELAGAYNEQFF
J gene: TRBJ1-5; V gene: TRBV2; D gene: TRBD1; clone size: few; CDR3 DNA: TGTGCCAGCAGCAACGGACAGGGCCATCAGCCCCAGCATTTT; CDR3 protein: CASSNGQGHQPQHF